This is a list of T cell receptor beta chains from one sample in a study of blood T cell repertoires in COVID-19. The method was immunoSEQ multiplex PCR; TCRdb's version includes in-frame clones alone and lacks a portion of them. The profile shows over 200,000 clones, about 91% of them singletons. Sample: peripheral blood. The receptors originated from a woman aged 40 to 50 with acute or convalescent COVID-19. CDR3s include the opening cysteine and the closing phenylalanine or tryptophan. The D gene is left open where the match is weak. Clone size is stated in some rows and not others, as once, few, many or a class when expanded.

d_call clone_size j_call cdr3_length v_call cdr3_nt cdr3_aa
TRBD1 NA TRBJ1-5 14 TRBV6-5 TGTGCCAGCGGTAGGACAGGGAATGATCAGCCCCAGCATTTT CASGRTGNDQPQHF
TRBD2 few TRBJ2-3 18 TRBV10-1 TGCGCCAGCAGAGGGCTAGGAAAGCGGGGGGTATGCACAGATACGCAGTATTTT CASRGLGKRGVCTDTQYF
TRBD1 NA TRBJ1-3 18 TRBV3-1/TRBV3-2 TGTGCCAGCAGCCCTGATGGTGGACAGGTTTACTCTGGAAACACCATATATTTT CASSPDGGQVYSGNTIYF
TRBD1 NA TRBJ2-1 15 TRBV19 TGTGCCAGTAGTATATTGGGGACAGGGTCCCATGAGCAGTTCTTC CASSILGTGSHEQFF
TRBD2 NA TRBJ2-1 13 TRBV7-6 TGTGCCAGCGGGCGGGGGGGCCAGAATGAGCAGTTCTTC CASGRGGQNEQFF
NA NA TRBJ1-6 14 TRBV19 TGTGCCAGTAGTATCGGTGAGGGTCGTGGACCCCTCCACTTT CASSIGEGRGPLHF
NA NA TRBJ1-1 13 TRBV10-1 TGCGCCAGCAGTGAGGAGATGAACACTGAAGCTTTCTTT CASSEEMNTEAFF
NA NA TRBJ2-1 11 TRBV5-8 TGTGCCAGCAGCCAGGTCAATGAGCAGTTCTTC CASSQVNEQFF
TRBD1 NA TRBJ1-1 17 TRBV6-1 TGTGCCAGCAGTGAACCGGGACAGGGGATAACGAACACTGAAGCTTTCTTT CASSEPGQGITNTEAFF
NA NA TRBJ2-5 14 TRBV5-1 TGCGCCAGCAGCTGGCGGGGGCCCGAAGAGACCCAGTACTTC CASSWRGPEETQYF
TRBD2 once TRBJ2-3 15 TRBV5-4 TGTGCCAGCAGCCTACTTGCGGGGGGGCCGGATACGCAGTATTTT CASSLLAGGPDTQYF
TRBD1 NA TRBJ2-1 16 TRBV6-4 TGTGCCAGCAGTGACAGGGCCGGGACAGTGAGAAATGAGCAGTTCTTC CASSDRAGTVRNEQFF
TRBD1 NA TRBJ1-2 15 TRBV6-5 TGTGCCAGCAGTTACATACAGGGGTCCCCCTATGGCTACACCTTC CASSYIQGSPYGYTF
NA NA TRBJ1-1 13 TRBV18 TGTGCCAGCTCACGTGACAGGAACACTGAAGCTTTCTTT CASSRDRNTEAFF